A single T cell receptor (beta chain) is shown here with its context. This specimen comes from a study of T-cell memory formation after mild COVID-19. In the study overall: TCR clusters mostly belonged to single donors.

5'RACE primed from the constant segment yielded TCR alpha and TCR beta cDNA libraries bearing sample barcodes and UMIs. TCRdb recomputed calls from the 5' RACE reads with MiXCR, one row per CDR3 protein. The sample lists 100,000 to 120,000 distinct CDR3 sequences; about a fifth were seen once. This CDR3 is 17 amino acids long. The germline gives CDR1 SGDLS, CDR2 YYNGEE. The V gene end was trimmed by 4 bases and the J gene end by 2 bases; junction bases not matched to a gene: 14. The chain joins TRBV9 to TRBJ1-2; 7 positions match TRBD1. The sample consisted of PBMCs or a T cell subset sorted from them (not recorded which). The TCR originated in a man aged 18 to 29 who had mild COVID-19 (a few samples of this study predate the infection). Cell type and time point are not known. The CDR3 spells CASSPRTGAMGNYGYTF. The CDR3 nucleotides read TGTGCCAGCAGCCCTCGGACAGGTGCTATGGGAAACTATGGCTACACCTTC.